The clone carrying this TCR beta chain came up a few times. What it binds is not known. Patients having uncontrolled infection, another autoimmune disease, pregnancy or lactation were not included. From approximately 9.3 ml of fresh peripheral blood, PBMCs were isolated. The data belong to a study of T cells in Graves' hyperthyroidism and ophthalmopathy. About the study: Before treatment of any kind, peripheral blood was taken at initial diagnosis.

What was amplified from RNA transcripts were TCR beta CDR3 regions. The HTBI primer set was used in a first-round RT-PCR of the TCR CDR3. Each CDR3 protein gets one entry after TCRdb re-called the multiplex PCR reads with MiXCR. Here the sample spans approximately 740,000 distinct CDR3 sequences, around 13% being singletons. CDR3 length: 15 amino acids. V shed 8 bases and J shed 7 bases, with 26 bases lying between them. Germline-derived CDR1 and CDR2 are SQVTM and ANQGSEA. Study findings and constraints: Prediction of ophthalmopathy progression came a median around 6.5 months pre-onset.

The V gene is TRBV29-1, the J gene TRBJ1-2, with D hard to call. This clonotype originated in a woman aged 18 to 35 with Graves' hyperthyroidism. The specimen sequenced was blood. In nucleotides, the CDR3 is TGCAGCCTCCAAGGTGGAGGAGAAAGCCTCTCTGGCTACACCTTC. It is translated as CSLQGGGESLSGYTF.